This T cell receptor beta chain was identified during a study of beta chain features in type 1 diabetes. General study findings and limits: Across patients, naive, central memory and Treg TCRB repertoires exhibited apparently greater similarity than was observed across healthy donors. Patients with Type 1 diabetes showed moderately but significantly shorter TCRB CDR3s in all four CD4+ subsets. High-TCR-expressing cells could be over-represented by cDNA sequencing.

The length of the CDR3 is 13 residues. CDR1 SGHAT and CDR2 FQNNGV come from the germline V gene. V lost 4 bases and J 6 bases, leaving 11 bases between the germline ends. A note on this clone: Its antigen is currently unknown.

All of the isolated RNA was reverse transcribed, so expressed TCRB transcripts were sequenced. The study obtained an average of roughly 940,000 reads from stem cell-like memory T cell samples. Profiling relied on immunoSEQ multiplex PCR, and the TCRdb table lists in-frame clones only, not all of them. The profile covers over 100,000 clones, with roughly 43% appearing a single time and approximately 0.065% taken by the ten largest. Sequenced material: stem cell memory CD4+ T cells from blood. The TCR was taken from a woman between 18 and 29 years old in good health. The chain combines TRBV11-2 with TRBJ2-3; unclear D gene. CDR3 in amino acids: CASSWRPADTQYF. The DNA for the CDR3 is TGTGCCAGCAGCTGGAGACCGGCGGATACGCAGTATTTT.